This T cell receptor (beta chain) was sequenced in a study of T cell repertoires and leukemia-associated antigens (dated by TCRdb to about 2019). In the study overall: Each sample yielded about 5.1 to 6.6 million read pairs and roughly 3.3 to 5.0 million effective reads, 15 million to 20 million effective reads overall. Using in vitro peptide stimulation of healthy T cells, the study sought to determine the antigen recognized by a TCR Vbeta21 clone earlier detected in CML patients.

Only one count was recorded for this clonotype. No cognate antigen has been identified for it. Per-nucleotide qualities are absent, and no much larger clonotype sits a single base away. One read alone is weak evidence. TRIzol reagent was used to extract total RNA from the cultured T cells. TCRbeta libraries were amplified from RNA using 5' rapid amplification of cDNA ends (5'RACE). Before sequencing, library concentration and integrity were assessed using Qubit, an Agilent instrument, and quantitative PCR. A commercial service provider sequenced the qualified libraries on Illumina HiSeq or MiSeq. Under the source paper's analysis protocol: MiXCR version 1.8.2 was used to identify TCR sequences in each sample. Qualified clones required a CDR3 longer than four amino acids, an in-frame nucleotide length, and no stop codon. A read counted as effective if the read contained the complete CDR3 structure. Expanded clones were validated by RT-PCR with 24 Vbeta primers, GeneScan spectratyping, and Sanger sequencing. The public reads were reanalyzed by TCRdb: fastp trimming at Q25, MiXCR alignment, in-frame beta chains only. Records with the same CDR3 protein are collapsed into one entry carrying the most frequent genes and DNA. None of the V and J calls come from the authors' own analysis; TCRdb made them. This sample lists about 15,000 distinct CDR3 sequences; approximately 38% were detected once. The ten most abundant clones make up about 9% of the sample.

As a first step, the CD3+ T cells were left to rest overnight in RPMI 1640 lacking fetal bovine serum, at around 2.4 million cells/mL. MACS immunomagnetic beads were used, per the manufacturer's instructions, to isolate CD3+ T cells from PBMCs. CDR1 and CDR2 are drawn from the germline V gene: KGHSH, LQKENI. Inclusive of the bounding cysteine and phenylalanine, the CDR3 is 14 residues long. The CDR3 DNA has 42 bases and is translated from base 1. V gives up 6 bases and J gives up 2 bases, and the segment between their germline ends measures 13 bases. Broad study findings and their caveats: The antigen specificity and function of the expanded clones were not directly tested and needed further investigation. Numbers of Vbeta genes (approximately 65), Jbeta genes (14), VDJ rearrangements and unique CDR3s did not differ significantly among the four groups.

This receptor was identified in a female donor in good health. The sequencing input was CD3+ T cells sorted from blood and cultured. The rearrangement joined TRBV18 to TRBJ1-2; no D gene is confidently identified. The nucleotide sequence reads TGTGCCAGCTCCCCCTGGGCCGAAAACTATGGCTACACCTTC. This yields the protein CASSPWAENYGYTF.